The 9 T cell receptor beta chains presented below share a single source sample, sequenced in a study of post-analysis software for immune sequencing data. Libraries were made from TCR beta cDNA, and they carried unique molecular identifiers. Each CDR3 protein is one row after TCRdb ran MiXCR on the PCR reads. The table records more than 450,000 distinct CDR3 sequences, around a third of them present only once. The study's findings and limits: Included in a set of roughly 5 TRBV segments more frequent in patients than controls were TRBV5-6, TRBV5-1 and TRBV20-1.

These receptors lack a known antigen. Sequenced input: blood. Source of these receptors: a girl under 18 with multiple sclerosis.

The chain uses TRBV6-8 and TRBJ2-5; D is possibly TRBD2 (6 bases). Between the trimmed V and J ends, which lost 2 bases and 4 bases, there was a span of 17 bases. Germline CDR1 reads MNHGY; CDR2 reads SAAAGT. CDR3 length: 16 residues. This chain's CDR3 is CASSYTPGLLGETQYF. CDR3 nucleotide sequence: TGTGCCAGCAGTTACACACCGGGACTCCTTGGAGAGACCCAGTACTTC.

This clonotype was counted a single time. J is TRBJ2-7 and V is TRBV18; 12 bases are a match to TRBD2. Per the germline V gene, CDR1 is KGHSH and CDR2 is LQKENI. The length of the CDR3 is 15 residues. V shed 4 bases, J shed 3 bases, and the junction held 4 bases outside the gene matches. CDR3 sequence reads: CASSLRTSGDYEQYF. Here the CDR3 DNA reads TGTGCCAGCTCACTAAGGACTAGCGGGGACTACGAGCAGTACTTC.

This clonotype came up once. V usage is TRBV20-1 and J usage is TRBJ1-1; no clear D gene. Germline CDR1 DFQATT, CDR2 SNEGSKA (reference sequence). The CDR3 is made up of 14 amino acids. Trimming took 5 bases from V and 2 from J, leaving 15 bases between them. For the CDR3, the DNA is TGCAGTGCTCAACGACGAGGGCCAAACACTGAAGCTTTCTTT. This translates into CSAQRRGPNTEAFF.

V gene TRBV5-1 combines with J gene TRBJ2-1; 11 bases agree with TRBD2. This CDR3 region has 19 residues. The trim removed 4 bases at V and 0 bases at J, leaving 12 bases unmatched. Germline lookup yields CDR1 SGHRS and CDR2 YFSETQ. CDR3 DNA sequence: TGCGCCAGCAGCCTCTACCGACTAGCGGGGATGAGCTCCTACAATGAGCAGTTCTTC. It yields the protein CASSLYRLAGMSSYNEQFF.

The chain employs TRBV2 and TRBJ2-7, with 8 bases fitting TRBD2. The J call is uncertain, as TRBJ2-5 better fits the DNA end. Per germline, CDR1 SNHLY and CDR2 FYNNEI. This CDR3 spans 16 amino acids. The CDR3: CASRAGTSGSQETQYF. In DNA form, the CDR3 reads TGTGCCAGCAGGGCCGGGACTAGTGGGAGCCAAGAGACCCAGTACTTC.

With respect to this clonotype: A much more abundant neighbour one base away suggests this may be a read error. V is TRBV20-1 and J is TRBJ2-1; no reliable D call. V was pared by 6 bases and J by 5 bases, with 20 bases between. Per germline, CDR1 DFQATT and CDR2 SNEGSKA (reference sequence). The CDR3 runs 15 residues. The CDR3 DNA reads TGCAGTGCCACCTTGGCCCGTGGATCTCACAATGAGCAGTTCTTC. Translation: CSATLARGSHNEQFF.

This clonotype was found a few times. This chain uses TRBV7-2 with TRBJ1-2; D gene unclear. The CDR3 spans 14 residues. V lost 1 base to trimming and J lost 5 bases, with 11 bases between them. Germline V lookup: CDR1 SGHTA, CDR2 FQGNSA. The CDR3 DNA follows: TGTGCCAGCAGCTTAGGTCTGGCAGAATATGGCTACACCTTC. Its translation is CASSLGLAEYGYTF.

There are a few counts of this clonotype. The chain recombines TRBV6-6 with TRBJ1-1; D remains unclear. Germline V lookup: CDR1 MNHNY, CDR2 SVGAGI (reference sequence). This CDR3 contains 15 residues. The V and J ends lost 5 bases and 4 bases respectively, with 17 bases between them. The CDR3 is CASSQDLPPSTEAFF. The CDR3 DNA sequence: TGTGCCAGCAGTCAGGACCTCCCGCCGAGCACTGAAGCTTTCTTT.

This clonotype was seen a handful of times. This chain joins TRBV5-1 and TRBJ1-1; D uncertain. Germline-derived CDR1 and CDR2 are SGHRS and YFSETQ. The CDR3 has 15 residues. With 0 bases removed from V and 2 bases from J, the gap between germline ends came to 11 bases. The CDR3: CASSLEGSFNTEAFF. CDR3 in DNA: TGCGCCAGCAGCTTGGAAGGCAGCTTCAACACTGAAGCTTTCTTT. Looking up the rest from reference TRBV5-1 and TRBJ1-1 gives the full variable domain: KAGVTQTPRYLIKTRGQQVTLSCSPISGHRSVSWYQQTPGQGLQFLFEYFSETQRNKGNFPGRFSGRQFSNSRSEMNVSTLELGDSALYLCASSLEGSFNTEAFFGQGTRLTVV.